The 7 T cell receptor beta chains given below trace back to one sample, sequenced in a study of blood T cell repertoires in COVID-19. Some clones are missing from TCRdb's copy, which holds only in-frame ones; the method was immunoSEQ multiplex PCR. The repertoire consists of 60,000 to 75,000 clones, with around 86% occurring once and the leading ten covering about 5.7%. The sequenced material came from peripheral blood. The receptors originated from a man in his fifties or sixties with active COVID-19.

The rearrangement uses TRBV4-3 and TRBJ2-1; 8 nucleotides match TRBD2. From germline, CDR1 is LGHNA and CDR2 YSLEER. This CDR3 is 16 amino acids long. J gave up 2 bases and V 4 bases, and 7 bases lay outside the gene matches. Here the CDR3 reads CASSPGTSGAYNEQFF. The CDR3, as DNA: TGCGCCAGCAGCCCTGGCACTAGCGGAGCCTACAATGAGCAGTTCTTC.

CDR3 protein: CAISGGSGTYNEQFF. In DNA form, the CDR3 reads TGTGCCATCAGTGGTGGTAGCGGAACCTACAATGAGCAGTTCTTC. This chain uses TRBV10-3 with TRBJ2-1; D may be TRBD2 (6 bases). CDR3 length equals 15 residues. Germline V gene data show CDR1 as ENHRY and CDR2 as SYGVKD. V dropped 4 bases and J dropped 2 bases, with 12 bases sitting between them.

The V gene is TRBV28, the J gene TRBJ2-3, with D maybe TRBD2 (6 bases). Germline CDR1 MDHEN, CDR2 SYDVKM. V gave up 3 bases and J gave up 2 bases, with 12 bases separating them. The CDR3 length is 15 residues. CDR3 sequence: CASSLGGGNTDTQYF. The CDR3 region has the DNA TGTGCCAGCAGTTTGGGGGGAGGTAACACAGATACGCAGTATTTT.

The CDR3 sequence is CASRGGSDTGELFF. In nucleotides, the CDR3 is TGTGCCAGCAGGGGAGGGTCGGACACCGGGGAGCTGTTTTTT. The chain uses TRBV27 and TRBJ2-2, with 7 positions matching TRBD2. The CDR3 has 14 residues. In germline, CDR1 is MNHEY, CDR2 SMNVEV (reference sequence). V trimming: 6 bases; J trimming: 3 bases; junction bases outside the gene matches: 4.

V usage is TRBV9 and J usage is TRBJ2-5; 11 nucleotides line up with TRBD2. Germline-derived CDR1 and CDR2 are SGDLS and YYNGEE. CDR3 size: 14 residues. V lost 5 bases, J lost 5 bases, and 5 bases stayed unmatched. As DNA, the CDR3 is TGTGCCAGCAGTAGCGGGAGGGCCGGGGAGACCCAGTACTTC. Its protein is CASSSGRAGETQYF.

V gene TRBV7-6 combines with J gene TRBJ2-1; possible D gene TRBD2, 6 bases. Germline assignment: CDR1 SGHVS and CDR2 FNYEAQ. V was trimmed by 5 bases and J by 8 bases, leaving 19 bases between them. CDR3 size: 15 residues. CDR3 sequence reads: CASSQVETGVHEQFF. Here the CDR3 DNA reads TGTGCCAGCAGCCAGGTGGAGACGGGAGTCCATGAGCAGTTCTTC.

The rearrangement links TRBV12-3 or TRBV12-4 to TRBJ1-1; D is uncertain. Deletions cut 1 base from V and 4 bases from J, with 4 bases between. The CDR3 has 12 amino acids. CDR3 sequence: CASSLELTEAFF. The CDR3 DNA reads TGTGCCAGCAGTTTAGAACTCACTGAAGCTTTCTTT.